This T cell receptor beta chain was sequenced in a study of radiation and T cells in renal cell carcinoma. This CDR3 has 16 amino acids. CDR1 and CDR2 from the germline V gene are SGHKS and YYEKEE (reference sequence). The junction had 13 bases not matched to a gene; V was cut back by 4 bases and J by 6 bases. Assay: immunoSEQ multiplex PCR; the TCRdb copy retains only in-frame clones and omits some. The sample has over 120,000 clones; 65% to 90% are singletons. Comment on this clone: Its target is unknown.

Time point given: blood 4 weeks post-SBRT, at nephrectomy. Specified treatment: 15 Gy SBRT to primary tumor, nephrectomy 4 weeks later. Study-level points and caveats: From baseline, blood top tumor clonotypes peaked at 2 weeks post-radiation. Baseline intratumoral clonotype presence is unknown without pretreatment biopsies.

The source of this sequence is a woman aged 45 to 65 with renal cell carcinoma. Sample: blood, taken from a patient whose treatment included radiotherapy and nephrectomy. The chain couples TRBV5-5 to TRBJ2-1; 7 nucleotides agree with TRBD2. The CDR3 protein is CASSLPGLMKVNEQFF. Written as DNA, the CDR3 is TGTGCCAGCAGCCTACCGGGACTAATGAAGGTCAATGAGCAGTTCTTC.